This TCR beta chain was sequenced during a study of cytomegalovirus exposure and HLA in healthy donors. Clones were sequenced by immunoSEQ multiplex PCR, and TCRdb holds only the in-frame ones, with some missing. The table records more than 90,000 clones, 88% of them present only once. Findings of the study overall: The tendency of first-cohort TCR clusters to co-occur in the roughly 120 validation repertoires was the finding of a later analysis. Many donors shared some public TCRs, even though most TCR sequences were rare.

A note on this clone: Its cognate antigen is unknown.

Sequenced input: PBMCs. The receptor comes from a man younger than 35 in good health and CMV-seropositive.

The CDR3 DNA is TGCGCCAGCAGCCAAGATGGGCTGTCAGGTGGCTACACCTTC. Translated: CASSQDGLSGGYTF. The chain carries TRBV4-3 and TRBJ1-2; D call uncertain. From germline, CDR1 is LGHNA and CDR2 YSLEER. With 0 bases removed from V and 7 bases from J, the gap between germline ends came to 12 bases. There are 14 residues in the CDR3.